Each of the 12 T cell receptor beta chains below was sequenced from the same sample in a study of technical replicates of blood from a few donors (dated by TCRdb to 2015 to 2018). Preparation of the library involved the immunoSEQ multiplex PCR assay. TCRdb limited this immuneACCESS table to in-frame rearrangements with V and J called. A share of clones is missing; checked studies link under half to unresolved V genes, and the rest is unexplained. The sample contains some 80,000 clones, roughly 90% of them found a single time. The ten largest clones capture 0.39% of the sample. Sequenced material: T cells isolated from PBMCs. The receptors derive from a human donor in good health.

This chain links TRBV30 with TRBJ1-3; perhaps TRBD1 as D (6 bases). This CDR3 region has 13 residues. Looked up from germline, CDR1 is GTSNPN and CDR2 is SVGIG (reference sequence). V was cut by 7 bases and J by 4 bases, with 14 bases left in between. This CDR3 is CALGTGNGNTIYF. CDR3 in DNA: TGTGCCTTGGGAACAGGGAACGGAAACACCATATATTTT.

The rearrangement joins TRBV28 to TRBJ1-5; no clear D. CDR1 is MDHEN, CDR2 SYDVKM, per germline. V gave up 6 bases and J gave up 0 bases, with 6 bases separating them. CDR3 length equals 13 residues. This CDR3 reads CASSPLSNQPQHF. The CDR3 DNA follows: TGTGCCAGCAGCCCCCTTAGCAATCAGCCCCAGCATTTT.

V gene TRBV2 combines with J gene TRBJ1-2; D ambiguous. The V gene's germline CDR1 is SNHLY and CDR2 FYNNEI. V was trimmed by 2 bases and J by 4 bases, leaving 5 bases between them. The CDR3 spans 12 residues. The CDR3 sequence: CASSESTYGYTF. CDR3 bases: TGTGCCAGCAGTGAAAGCACCTATGGCTACACCTTC.

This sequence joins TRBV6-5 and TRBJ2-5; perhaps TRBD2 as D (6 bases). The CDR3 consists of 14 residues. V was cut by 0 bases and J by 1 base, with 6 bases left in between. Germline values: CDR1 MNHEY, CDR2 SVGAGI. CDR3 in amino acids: CASSYSRGQETQYF. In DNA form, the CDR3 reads TGTGCCAGCAGTTACTCGCGGGGCCAAGAGACCCAGTACTTC.

The CDR3, as DNA: TGTGCCAGCAGCTTACGGGGAGGGACCGGGGCCAACGTCCTGACTTTC. Protein sequence: CASSLRGGTGANVLTF. V usage is TRBV11-2 and J usage is TRBJ2-6, with 7 bases aligning to TRBD2. CDR3 length: 16 amino acids. Losses at the gene ends were 2 bases for V and 4 bases for J; bases not matched to a gene: 5. Germline V gene sequence: CDR1 SGHAT, CDR2 FQNNGV.

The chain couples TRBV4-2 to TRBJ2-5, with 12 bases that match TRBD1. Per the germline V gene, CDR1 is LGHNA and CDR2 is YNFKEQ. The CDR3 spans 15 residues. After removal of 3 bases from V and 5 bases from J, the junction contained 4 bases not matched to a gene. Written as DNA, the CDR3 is TGTGCCAGCAGCCATGGGGACAGGGGGCCGGAGACCCAGTACTTC. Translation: CASSHGDRGPETQYF.

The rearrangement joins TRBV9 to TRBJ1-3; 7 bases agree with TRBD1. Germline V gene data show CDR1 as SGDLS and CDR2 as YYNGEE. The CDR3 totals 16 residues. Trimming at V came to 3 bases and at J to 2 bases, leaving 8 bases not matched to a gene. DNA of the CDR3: TGTGCCAGCAGCGCTCTCCTCGGGACAGCTGGAAACACCATATATTTT. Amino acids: CASSALLGTAGNTIYF.

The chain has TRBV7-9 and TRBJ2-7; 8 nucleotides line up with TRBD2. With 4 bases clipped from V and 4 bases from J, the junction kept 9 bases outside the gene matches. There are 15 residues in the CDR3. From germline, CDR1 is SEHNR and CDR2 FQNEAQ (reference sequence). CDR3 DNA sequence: TGTGCCAGCAGCTCTCGAGCGGGAGCGGGATACGAGCAGTACTTC. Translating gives CASSSRAGAGYEQYF.

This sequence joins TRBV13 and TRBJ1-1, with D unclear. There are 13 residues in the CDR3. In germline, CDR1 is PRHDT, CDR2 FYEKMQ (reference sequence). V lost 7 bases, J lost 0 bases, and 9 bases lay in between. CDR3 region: CASIWAMNTEAFF. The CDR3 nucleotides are TGTGCCAGCATATGGGCGATGAACACTGAAGCTTTCTTT.

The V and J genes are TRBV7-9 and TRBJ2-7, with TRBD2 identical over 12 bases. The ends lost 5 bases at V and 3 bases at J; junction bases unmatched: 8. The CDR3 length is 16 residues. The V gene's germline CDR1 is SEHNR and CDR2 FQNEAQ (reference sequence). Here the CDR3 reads CASSPTSGRLGYEQYF. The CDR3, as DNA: TGTGCCAGCAGCCCGACTAGCGGGAGACTGGGCTACGAGCAGTACTTC.

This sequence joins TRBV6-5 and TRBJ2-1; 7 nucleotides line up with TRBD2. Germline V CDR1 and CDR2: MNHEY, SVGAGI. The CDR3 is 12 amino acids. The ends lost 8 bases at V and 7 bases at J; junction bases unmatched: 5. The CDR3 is CASGEGRNEQFF. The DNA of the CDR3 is TGTGCCAGCGGGGAGGGAAGGAATGAGCAGTTCTTC.

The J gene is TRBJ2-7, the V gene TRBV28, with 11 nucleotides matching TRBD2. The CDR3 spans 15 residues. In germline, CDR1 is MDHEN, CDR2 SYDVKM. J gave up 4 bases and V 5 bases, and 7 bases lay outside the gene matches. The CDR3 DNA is TGTGCCAGCAGTCAACCCGGGACTAGCGGTTACGAGCAGTACTTC. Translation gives CASSQPGTSGYEQYF.